This T cell receptor (beta chain) comes out of a study of CD8+CD57+ T cells in acquired aplastic anemia. The overall study: The study obtained an average of 3.2 ug of DNA from sorted CD4+ and CD8+ cells.

CD8+CD57+ cell expansion, shown by flow cytometry, had occurred in the patients selected for sequencing. Everyone among the patients had severe acquired aplastic anemia. TCR beta VDJ and CDR3 profiling used genomic DNA as template. TCRdb used MiXCR to reprocess the reads, holding one entry per CDR3 protein. Seen here are roughly 500,000 distinct CDR3 sequences, 25% to 40% observed once, and the top ten hold 0.82%. V was pared by 7 bases and J by 1 base, with 13 bases between. Germline V gives CDR1 DFQATT, CDR2 SNEGSKA (reference sequence). The CDR3 length is 13 residues. Sequencing was carried out using sorted CD4+, CD8+, or CD8+CD57+ T cells (not recorded which) from PBMCs. This TCR was sampled from a human donor with aplastic anemia. This chain uses TRBV20-1 with TRBJ2-5, with D perhaps matching TRBD1 (5 bases). CDR3 in DNA: TGCAGTGGGGGCACATCTCTCCAAGAGACCCAGTACTTC. Protein sequence: CSGGTSLQETQYF.